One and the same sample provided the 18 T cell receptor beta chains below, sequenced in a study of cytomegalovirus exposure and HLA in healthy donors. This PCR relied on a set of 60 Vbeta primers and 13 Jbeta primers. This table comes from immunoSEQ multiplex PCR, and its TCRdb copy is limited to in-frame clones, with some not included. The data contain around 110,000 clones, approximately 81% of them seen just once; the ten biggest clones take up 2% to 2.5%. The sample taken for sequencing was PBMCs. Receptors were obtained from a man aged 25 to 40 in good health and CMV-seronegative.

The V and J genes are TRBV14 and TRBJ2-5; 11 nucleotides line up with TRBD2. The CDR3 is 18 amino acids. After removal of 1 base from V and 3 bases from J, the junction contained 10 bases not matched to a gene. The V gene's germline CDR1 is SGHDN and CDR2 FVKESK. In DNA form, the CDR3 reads TGTGCCAGCAGCCAAGGTCTAGCGGGAGGTATTACCAAAGAGACCCAGTACTTC. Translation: CASSQGLAGGITKETQYF.

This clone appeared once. The CDR3 reads CASKASTTSGQQFF. For the CDR3, the DNA is TGTGCCAGCAAGGCTAGTACCACCTCCGGTCAGCAGTTCTTC. The rearrangement links TRBV2 to TRBJ2-1; D ambiguous. Trimming removed 7 bases from V and 11 bases from J, with 21 bases in between. The germline CDR1 and CDR2 sequences are SNHLY and FYNNEI. The CDR3 is made up of 14 amino acids.

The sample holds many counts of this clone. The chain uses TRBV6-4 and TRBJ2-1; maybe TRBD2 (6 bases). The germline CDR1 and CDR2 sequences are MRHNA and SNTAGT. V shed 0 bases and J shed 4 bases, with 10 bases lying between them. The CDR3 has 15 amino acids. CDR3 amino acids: CASSDSMEGYNEQFF. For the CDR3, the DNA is TGTGCCAGCAGTGACTCGATGGAGGGGTACAATGAGCAGTTCTTC.

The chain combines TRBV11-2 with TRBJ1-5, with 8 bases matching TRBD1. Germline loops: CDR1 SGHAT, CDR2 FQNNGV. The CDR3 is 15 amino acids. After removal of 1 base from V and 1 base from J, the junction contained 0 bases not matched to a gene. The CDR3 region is CASSLGTGSNQPQHF. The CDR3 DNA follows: TGTGCCAGCAGCTTAGGGACAGGGAGCAATCAGCCCCAGCATTTT.

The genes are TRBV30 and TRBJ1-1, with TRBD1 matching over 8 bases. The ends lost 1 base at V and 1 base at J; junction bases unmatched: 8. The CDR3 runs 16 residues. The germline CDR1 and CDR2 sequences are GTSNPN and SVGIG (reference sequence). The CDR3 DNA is TGTGCCTGGAGTGCACAGGGGGGAGAGCCGAACACTGAAGCTTTCTTT. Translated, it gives CAWSAQGGEPNTEAFF.

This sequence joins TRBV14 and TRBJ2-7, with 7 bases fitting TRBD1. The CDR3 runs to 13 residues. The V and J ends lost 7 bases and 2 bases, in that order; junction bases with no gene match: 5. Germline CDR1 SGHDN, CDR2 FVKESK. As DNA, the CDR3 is TGTGCCAGCAACGACAGGGATCCCTACGAGCAGTACTTC. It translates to CASNDRDPYEQYF.

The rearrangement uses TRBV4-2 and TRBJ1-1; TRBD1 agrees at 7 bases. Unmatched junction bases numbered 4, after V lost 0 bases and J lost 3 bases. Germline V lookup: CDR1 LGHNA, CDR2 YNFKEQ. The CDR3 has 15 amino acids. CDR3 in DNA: TGTGCCAGCAGCCAAGAGCCCCAGGGGGACACTGAAGCTTTCTTT. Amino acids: CASSQEPQGDTEAFF.

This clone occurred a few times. This CDR3 reads CASLTGVKLFF. As DNA, the CDR3 is TGTGCCAGCCTGACAGGAGTTAAGCTGTTTTTT. This chain uses TRBV2 with TRBJ2-2, with a tentative D call TRBD1 (6 bases). The CDR3 covers 11 residues. V was shortened by 8 bases and J by 12 bases, with 13 bases between the two germline ends. In germline, CDR1 is SNHLY, CDR2 FYNNEI.

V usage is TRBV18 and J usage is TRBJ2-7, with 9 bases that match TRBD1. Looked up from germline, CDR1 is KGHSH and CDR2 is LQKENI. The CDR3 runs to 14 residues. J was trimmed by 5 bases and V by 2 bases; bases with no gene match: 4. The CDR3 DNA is TGTGCCAGCTCACCAGGGACAGGGAGAAACGAGCAGTACTTC. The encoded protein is CASSPGTGRNEQYF.

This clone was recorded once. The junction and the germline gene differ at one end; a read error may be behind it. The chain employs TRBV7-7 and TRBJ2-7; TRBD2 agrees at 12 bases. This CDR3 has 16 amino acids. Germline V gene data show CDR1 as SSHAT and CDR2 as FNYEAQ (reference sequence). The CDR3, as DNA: TGTGCTAGCAGCCCTAGTTTCCTAGCGGGAGGGTACGAGCAGTACTTC. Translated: CASSPSFLAGGYEQYF.

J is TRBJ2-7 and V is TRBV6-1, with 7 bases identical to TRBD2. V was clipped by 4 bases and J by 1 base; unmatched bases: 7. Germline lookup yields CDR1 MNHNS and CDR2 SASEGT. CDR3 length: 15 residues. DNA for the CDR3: TGTGCCAGCAGTGTATACACCGGGGGGTCCTACGAGCAGTACTTC. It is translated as CASSVYTGGSYEQYF.

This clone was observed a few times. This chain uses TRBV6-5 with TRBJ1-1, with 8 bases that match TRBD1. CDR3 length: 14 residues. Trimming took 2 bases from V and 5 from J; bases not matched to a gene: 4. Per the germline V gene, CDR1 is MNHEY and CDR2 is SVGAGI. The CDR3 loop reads CASSYRQGATEAFF. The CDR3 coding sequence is TGTGCCAGCAGTTACAGGCAGGGGGCGACTGAAGCTTTCTTT.

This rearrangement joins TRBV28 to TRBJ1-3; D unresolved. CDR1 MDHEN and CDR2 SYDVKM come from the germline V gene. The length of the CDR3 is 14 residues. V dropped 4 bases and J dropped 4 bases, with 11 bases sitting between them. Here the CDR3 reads CASSSPGAGNTIYF. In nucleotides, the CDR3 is TGTGCCAGCAGTTCCCCCGGTGCGGGAAACACCATATATTTT.

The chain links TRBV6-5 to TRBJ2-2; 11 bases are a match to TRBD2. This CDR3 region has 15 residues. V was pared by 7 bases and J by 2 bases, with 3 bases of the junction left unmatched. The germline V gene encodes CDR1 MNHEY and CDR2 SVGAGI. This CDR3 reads CASKTSGENTGELFF. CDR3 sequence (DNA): TGTGCCAGCAAGACTAGCGGGGAAAACACCGGGGAGCTGTTTTTT.

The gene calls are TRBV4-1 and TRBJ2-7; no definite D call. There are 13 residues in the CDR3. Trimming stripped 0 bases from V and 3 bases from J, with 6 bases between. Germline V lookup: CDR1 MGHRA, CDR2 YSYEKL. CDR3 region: CASSQEFNYEQYF. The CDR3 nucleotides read TGCGCCAGCAGCCAAGAATTCAACTACGAGCAGTACTTC.

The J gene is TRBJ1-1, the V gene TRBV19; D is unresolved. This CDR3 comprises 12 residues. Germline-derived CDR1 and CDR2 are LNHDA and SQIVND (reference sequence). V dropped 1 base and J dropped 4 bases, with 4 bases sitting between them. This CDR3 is CASSIAGTEAFF. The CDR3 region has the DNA TGTGCCAGTAGTATAGCCGGCACTGAAGCTTTCTTT.

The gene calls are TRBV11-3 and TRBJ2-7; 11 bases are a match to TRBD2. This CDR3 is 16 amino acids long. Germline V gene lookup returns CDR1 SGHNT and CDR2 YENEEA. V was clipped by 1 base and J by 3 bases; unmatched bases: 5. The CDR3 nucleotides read TGTGCCAGCAGCTTAGGTGGGACTAGCGGTGTCTACGAGCAGTACTTC. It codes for CASSLGGTSGVYEQYF.

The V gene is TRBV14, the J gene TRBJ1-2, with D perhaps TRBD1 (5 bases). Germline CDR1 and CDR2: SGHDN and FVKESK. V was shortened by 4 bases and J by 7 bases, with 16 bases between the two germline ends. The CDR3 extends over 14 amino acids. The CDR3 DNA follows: TGTGCCAGCAGCCTGGCCCTAGGGGTACCTGGCTACACCTTC. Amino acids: CASSLALGVPGYTF.